These T cell receptor beta chains were read from a single sample in a study of blood T cell repertoires in COVID-19. Sequenced by immunoSEQ multiplex PCR; TCRdb stores in-frame clones only, minus some. The sample lists more than 65,000 clones, more than 70% seen once, with 6.3% in the top ten. The sample taken for sequencing was peripheral blood. The source of these receptors is an older woman with acute or convalescent COVID-19. The conserved cysteine and the conserved F or W are not part of the CDR3 here.

v_call cdr3_aa
TRBV19 ASSIGGGSEF
TRBV2 ASKLTGYGYT
TRBV7-9 ASSLGPSNRRAEAF
TRBV29-1 SVREGQTYT
TRBV5-1 ASSLYSQTYEQY
TRBV7-6 ASAAETGINTGELF
TRBV27 ASSPVGQETQY
TRBV5-1 ASTIGTGLWETQY
TRBV4-3 ASSQERSQPQH
TRBV7-8 ASSSGRAKGPREQRNTIY
TRBV19 ASKAVGTYEQY
TRBV6-5 ASSYGTDHKAF
TRBV5-1 ASSQRQGGTEAF
TRBV27 ASQQGRGSYEQY
TRBV5-1 ASSTTGFNTEAF
TRBV14 ASSQDRVWNSPLH
TRBV19 ASRGGQGWDQPQH
TRBV7-6 ASSSGSQPQH
TRBV11-2 ASSASGGFLDIQY
TRBV18 ASSPKASGGEQF
TRBV3-1/TRBV3-2 ASSYNPGGNTEAF
TRBV7-3 ASTASGANVLT
TRBV19 ASTYRLSYEQY
TRBV6-5 ASRRTGERGGYT
TRBV7-3 ASSFGGRDGELF
TRBV6-6 ASSSGVRQPQH
TRBV15 ATSKDRGANTEAF
TRBV19 ASSPWTGQGGYT